Following are 13 T cell receptor beta chains from one sample sequenced in a study of T cell responses to AZD1222 COVID-19 vaccine. This table comes from immunoSEQ multiplex PCR, and its TCRdb copy is limited to in-frame clones, with some not included. The sample lists roughly 120,000 clones; roughly 89% were seen once. Sequencing was performed on peripheral blood, taken on day 0 of AZD1222 vaccination. Every receptor here comes from an adult in good health.

This chain joins TRBV7-2 and TRBJ2-2, with D possibly TRBD2 on 6 matching bases. Germline lookup yields CDR1 SGHTA and CDR2 FQGNSA. This CDR3 region has 14 residues. V lost 7 bases and J lost 1, with 10 bases in between. CDR3 sequence: CASTLGRNTGELFF. Written as DNA, the CDR3 is TGTGCCAGCACCCTCGGGAGGAACACCGGGGAGCTGTTTTTT.

This sequence joins TRBV9 and TRBJ1-2; tentative D call: TRBD1 (6 bases). Between the trimmed V and J ends, which lost 4 bases and 4 bases, there was a span of 14 bases. CDR1 is SGDLS and CDR2 is YYNGEE in the germline V gene. The CDR3 runs 14 residues. CDR3 nucleotide sequence: TGTGCCAGCAGCTCCAGGGGCGGCGTCTATGGCTACACCTTC. Translation: CASSSRGGVYGYTF.

This sequence joins TRBV11-2 and TRBJ1-4; no reliable D call. Germline V gene sequence: CDR1 SGHAT, CDR2 FQNNGV. Trimming cost V 5 bases and J 6 bases, with 19 bases left between them. The CDR3 spans 16 residues. As DNA, the CDR3 is TGTGCCAGCAGCCCCCCCCGCCTCTCCGGGGATGAAAAACTGTTTTTT. Amino acid sequence: CASSPPRLSGDEKLFF. The entire variable domain, with the rest obtained from reference TRBV11-2 and TRBJ1-4, is as follows: EAGVAQSPRYKIIEKRQSVAFWCNPISGHATLYWYQQILGQGPKLLIQFQNNGVVDDSQLPKDRFSAERLKGVDSTLKIQPAKLEDSAVYLCASSPPRLSGDEKLFFGSGTQLSVL.

This chain links TRBV29-1 with TRBJ2-7, with D maybe TRBD1 (6 bases). Trimming stripped 1 base from V and 3 bases from J, with 19 bases between. Germline-derived CDR1 and CDR2 are SQVTM and ANQGSEA. The CDR3 has 16 residues. The CDR3 nucleotides are TGCAGCGTTGAAGGTACCGGACAGAGAGGGATCTACGAGCAGTACTTC. This translates into CSVEGTGQRGIYEQYF.

The chain combines TRBV30 with TRBJ2-7; 10 positions match TRBD2. J was trimmed by 4 bases and V by 0 bases; bases with no gene match: 6. The CDR3 sequence is 15 residues long. Germline CDR1 and CDR2: GTSNPN and SVGIG (reference sequence). The CDR3 spells CAWSVRASGRYEQYF. Written as DNA, the CDR3 is TGTGCCTGGAGTGTACGTGCTAGCGGGAGATACGAGCAGTACTTC.

This sequence joins TRBV28 and TRBJ2-1, with D perhaps TRBD1 or TRBD2 (6 bases each). Per germline, CDR1 MDHEN and CDR2 SYDVKM. This CDR3 contains 15 residues. V lost 6 bases and J 8 bases, leaving 20 bases between the germline ends. The CDR3 nucleotides read TGTGCCAGCAGAACGGGGGCAGGGGAGGTAGATGAGCAGTTCTTC. It is translated as CASRTGAGEVDEQFF.

The chain recombines TRBV5-4 with TRBJ1-2; 8 positions agree with TRBD1. This CDR3 spans 14 amino acids. The V gene end was trimmed by 4 bases and the J gene end by 4 bases; junction bases not matched to a gene: 6. CDR1 and CDR2 (germline): SGHNT, YYREEE (reference sequence). The CDR3 reads CASSPDRGGYGYTF. The CDR3 DNA reads TGTGCCAGCAGCCCAGACAGGGGAGGCTATGGCTACACCTTC.

The V and J genes are TRBV5-1 and TRBJ1-2; the D gene is possibly TRBD1 (5 bases). Trimming left V 0 bases short and J 4 bases short, with 13 bases between. The germline CDR1 and CDR2 sequences are SGHRS and YFSETQ. The length of the CDR3 is 15 residues. In DNA form, the CDR3 reads TGCGCCAGCAGCTTGGAGGGGTCCCGGTCCTATGGCTACACCTTC. This codes for CASSLEGSRSYGYTF.

The chain couples TRBV12-3 or TRBV12-4 to TRBJ1-5; D unclear. Trimming pared 4 bases from V and 2 bases from J, leaving 6 bases between. There are 13 residues in the CDR3. CDR3 residues: CASSYDGNQPQHF. CDR3 nucleotide sequence: TGTGCCAGCAGTTACGACGGCAATCAGCCCCAGCATTTT.

The chain carries TRBV2 and TRBJ2-7; TRBD2 matches 8 bases. CDR1 and CDR2 from the germline V gene are SNHLY and FYNNEI. The CDR3 totals 16 residues. Trimming took 6 bases from V and 2 from J; bases not matched to a gene: 12. The DNA of the CDR3 is TGTGCCAGCAGGGGCTTCGGGGGGGAACTAGCCTACGAGCAGTACTTC. Protein: CASRGFGGELAYEQYF.

The chain combines TRBV24-1 with TRBJ2-1, with 8 bases matching TRBD1. Germline CDR1 is KGHDR and CDR2 is SFDVKD. J was trimmed by 6 bases and V by 4 bases; bases with no gene match: 4. The CDR3 contains 14 residues. The CDR3 protein is CATSDRTGSNEQFF. The CDR3, as DNA: TGTGCCACCAGTGACAGGACAGGGTCCAATGAGCAGTTCTTC.

The count of this clone is one. The chain uses TRBV2 and TRBJ1-4; 7 bases are a match to TRBD1. Germline CDR1 and CDR2: SNHLY and FYNNEI. The CDR3 sequence is 17 residues long. V lost 3 bases and J lost 0; bases outside the gene matches: 7. The CDR3 loop is CASSDWTGLATNEKLFF. DNA of the CDR3: TGTGCCAGCAGTGATTGGACAGGCCTTGCAACTAATGAAAAACTGTTTTTT.

V is TRBV29-1 and J is TRBJ2-5; the D gene is possibly TRBD1 (5 bases). Germline values: CDR1 SQVTM, CDR2 ANQGSEA. The length of the CDR3 is 12 residues. Trimming left V 6 bases short and J 5 bases short, with 13 bases between. CDR3 region: CSVDGALETQYF. CDR3 in DNA: TGCAGCGTCGATGGGGCGTTGGAGACCCAGTACTTC.